The next 18 T cell receptor beta chains were all read from a single sample in a study of vaccination and CD4 T cells after COVID-19. Researchers used the Oncomine TCR Beta short-read assay to sequence DNA from cultured CD4+ T cells. One entry per CDR3 protein results from TCRdb running MiXCR on the PCR reads. Of fewer than 15,000 distinct CDR3 sequences listed, 45% to 55% are singletons. The treatment was: 10-day PBMC culture with coronavirus spike peptide pools or control peptides (ViraFEST assay). Their cognate antigens are unknown. Material for sequencing was CD4+ T cells from blood, cultured in vitro. Receptors were obtained from a human donor who had recovered from COVID-19.

The chain uses TRBV10-3 and TRBJ2-7; 11 bases line up with TRBD2. The ends lost 0 bases at V and 6 bases at J; junction bases unmatched: 7. From germline, CDR1 is ENHRY and CDR2 SYGVKD. This CDR3 has 16 amino acids. This CDR3 reads CAISESRLAGGLEQYF. In DNA, the CDR3 is TGTGCCATCAGTGAGTCGAGGCTAGCGGGAGGTCTCGAGCAGTACTTC.

By share of the sample, this clonotype is medium-sized. This rearrangement joins TRBV19 to TRBJ2-2; the D is unclear. The CDR3 sequence is 13 residues long. From germline, CDR1 is LNHDA and CDR2 SQIVND (reference sequence). Trimming left V 6 bases short and J 1 base short, with 6 bases between. In DNA form, the CDR3 reads TGTGCCAGTAGGGTGGGGAACACCGGGGAGCTGTTTTTT. It encodes CASRVGNTGELFF.

This clonotype is deemed medium-sized. This chain joins TRBV20-1 and TRBJ2-3; D might be TRBD2 (6 bases). Per the germline V gene, CDR1 is DFQATT and CDR2 is SNEGSKA (reference sequence). Trimming cost V 3 bases and J 2 bases, with 12 bases left between them. The CDR3 sequence is 14 residues long. The CDR3 sequence is CSARGRGYTDTQYF. The CDR3 nucleotides are TGCAGTGCTAGGGGACGGGGGTACACAGATACGCAGTATTTT.

This clonotype has only a few counts. This chain joins TRBV6-1 and TRBJ1-5, with a tentative D call TRBD1 (5 bases). V was shortened by 2 bases and J by 1 base, with 12 bases between the two germline ends. Germline V gene data show CDR1 as MNHNS and CDR2 as SASEGT. The CDR3 loop spans 16 amino acids. In nucleotides, the CDR3 is TGTGCCAGCAGTGAAAAAGGGGCAGCAAGCAATCAGCCCCAGCATTTT. This codes for CASSEKGAASNQPQHF.

A few counts support this clonotype. The chain carries TRBV27 and TRBJ1-4; 8 bases line up with TRBD1. Germline loops: CDR1 MNHEY, CDR2 SMNVEV (reference sequence). The CDR3 runs 16 residues. Trimming at V came to 0 bases and at J to 8 bases, leaving 8 bases not matched to a gene. CDR3 in amino acids: CASSLSSGGAGEKLFF. The CDR3 coding sequence is TGTGCCAGCAGTTTATCATCAGGGGGCGCCGGGGAAAAACTGTTTTTT.

CDR3 coding DNA: TGTGCCTGGAGTCGGGATTCACCCCTCCACTTT. This sequence encodes CAWSRDSPLHF. The chain combines TRBV30 with TRBJ1-6; D not resolved. Looked up from germline, CDR1 is GTSNPN and CDR2 is SVGIG (reference sequence). The CDR3 is made up of 11 amino acids. Trimming stripped 2 bases from V and 8 bases from J, with 4 bases between. The full variable domain, completed using reference TRBV30 and TRBJ1-6, is SQTIHQWPATLVQPVGSPLSLECTVEGTSNPNLYWYRQAAGRGLQLLFYSVGIGQISSEVPQNLSASRPQDRQFILSSKKLLLSDSGFYLCAWSRDSPLHFGNGTRLTVT.

CDR3 sequence: CASSTTGTGELFF. The CDR3 DNA is TGTGCCAGCAGCACCACCGGGACCGGGGAGCTGTTTTTT. The gene calls are TRBV7-9 and TRBJ2-2; D remains unclear. Germline CDR1 is SEHNR and CDR2 is FQNEAQ (reference sequence). This CDR3 is 13 amino acids long. V gave up 5 bases and J gave up 5 bases, with 9 bases separating them.

CDR3 loop: CASSRGAGTGPYEQYF. CDR3 sequence (DNA): TGTGCCAGCAGCCGGGGGGCGGGGACAGGGCCCTACGAGCAGTACTTC. The rearrangement links TRBV11-2 to TRBJ2-7; 9 positions match TRBD1. V trimming: 5 bases; J trimming: 2 bases; junction bases outside the gene matches: 10. There are 16 residues in the CDR3. Germline V CDR1 and CDR2: SGHAT, FQNNGV.

This clonotype was detected only a few times. The chain couples TRBV20-1 to TRBJ2-3, with 9 bases aligning to TRBD1. The length of the CDR3 is 14 residues. From germline, CDR1 is DFQATT and CDR2 SNEGSKA (reference sequence). The ends lost 6 bases at V and 2 bases at J; junction bases unmatched: 6. The CDR3 sequence: CSAKTGGSTDTQYF. In DNA, the CDR3 is TGCAGTGCGAAGACAGGGGGATCCACAGATACGCAGTATTTT.

The rearrangement joins TRBV20-1 to TRBJ2-3, with D unresolved. The CDR3 runs to 11 residues. V was clipped by 6 bases and J by 0 bases, with 4 bases between them. CDR1 is DFQATT and CDR2 is SNEGSKA in the germline V gene (reference sequence). The CDR3 DNA follows: TGCAGTGCAGGGAGCACAGATACGCAGTATTTT. The encoded protein is CSAGSTDTQYF.

J is TRBJ2-3 and V is TRBV12-3 or TRBV12-4, with D unclear. V was pared by 6 bases and J by 6 bases, with 10 bases between. This CDR3 is built from 12 residues. Here the CDR3 DNA reads TGTGCCAGCAGGCTCCGGGTCGATACGCAGTATTTT. This gives the protein CASRLRVDTQYF.

This clonotype was counted only a few times. The genes are TRBV7-2 and TRBJ1-1; D ambiguous. This CDR3 is built from 13 residues. The germline V gene has CDR1 SGHTA and CDR2 FQGNSA. Trimming shortened V by 3 bases and J by 1 base, and 6 bases separated the two germline ends. This CDR3 is CASSFTENTEAFF. The CDR3 coding sequence is TGTGCCAGCAGCTTTACAGAGAACACTGAAGCTTTCTTT.

CDR3 sequence: CSARARWTENTGELFF. The DNA of the CDR3 is TGCAGTGCACGGGCTCGTTGGACAGAGAACACCGGGGAGCTGTTTTTT. The genes are TRBV20-1 and TRBJ2-2; maybe TRBD1 (6 bases). CDR1 and CDR2 from the germline V gene are DFQATT and SNEGSKA (reference sequence). The CDR3 runs to 16 residues. The ends were cut back, 6 bases at V and 1 base at J, with 18 bases in the middle.

This clonotype is large by share. The chain has TRBV19 and TRBJ2-2, with 7 positions matching TRBD2. With 10 bases clipped from V and 5 bases from J, the junction kept 10 bases outside the gene matches. This CDR3 contains 14 residues. Per the germline V gene, CDR1 is LNHDA and CDR2 is SQIVND (reference sequence). The CDR3 protein is CAIGKLGRTGELFF. The DNA of the CDR3 is TGTGCCATCGGGAAGCTCGGGAGGACCGGGGAGCTGTTTTTT.

The CDR3 DNA sequence: TGTGCCAGCAGCGGTGGCAGATCCTACGAGCAGTACTTC. As protein: CASSGGRSYEQYF. The rearrangement uses TRBV7-9 and TRBJ2-7; D remains ambiguous. Germline V gene lookup returns CDR1 SEHNR and CDR2 FQNEAQ (reference sequence). V was cut by 5 bases and J by 1 base, with 9 bases left in between. The CDR3 totals 13 residues.

CDR3: CASSPPRGDLSSYNSPLHF. The CDR3 DNA follows: TGTGCCAGCAGTCCCCCCCGGGGAGATCTCAGCTCCTATAATTCACCCCTCCACTTT. The chain links TRBV6-2 or TRBV6-3 to TRBJ1-6; D not certain. This CDR3 comprises 19 residues. Germline V CDR1 and CDR2: MNHEY, SVGEGT. V was pared by 5 bases and J by 0 bases, with 20 bases between.

V is TRBV6-1 and J is TRBJ2-5; D is unresolved. The germline V gene has CDR1 MNHNS and CDR2 SASEGT. CDR3 length equals 13 residues. Trimming left V 1 base short and J 5 bases short, with 8 bases between. The CDR3 nucleotides read TGTGCCAGCAGTGAAGTTGGGCAGGAGACCCAGTACTTC. This sequence encodes CASSEVGQETQYF.

This clonotype was picked up a small number of times. The V call is TRBV4-1, the J call TRBJ1-3; D remains ambiguous. Per germline, CDR1 MGHRA and CDR2 YSYEKL. The germline V and J ends were trimmed by 4 bases and 4 bases, with 20 bases remaining between them. The CDR3 extends over 17 amino acids. The CDR3, as DNA: TGCGCCAGCAGCCTTCCCGACTGGGAGCCTGCGGGAAACACCATATATTTT. Protein sequence: CASSLPDWEPAGNTIYF.